The following is a TCR beta chain sequence with its context. The antigen is not known. Only in-frame clones appear in the TCRdb table, and some are missing; sequencing was by immunoSEQ multiplex PCR. The sample includes approximately 27,000 clones, about nine tenths seen only once; the top ten take 0.45% to 0.65%. The sample belongs to a study of monozygotic twins with cystic fibrosis. Study-level points and caveats: Shared CDR3 numbers were not associated with age, concordance or severity. Nucleotide-identical clonotype sharing was significantly higher within monozygotic CF twin pairs than between unrelated CF individuals. J usage was most co-twin-similar in 8 of 16 pairs, V in 13.

The germline CDR1 and CDR2 sequences are SEHNR and FQNEAQ (reference sequence). There are 13 residues in the CDR3. The trim removed 4 bases at V and 4 bases at J, leaving 1 base unmatched. This rearrangement joins TRBV7-9 to TRBJ2-1; 7 nucleotides match TRBD1. The clonotype was recovered from a girl aged 2-10 years with cystic fibrosis. The sequenced sample consisted of blood. For the CDR3, the DNA is TGTGCCAGCAGCTCGGGACAGTACAATGAGCAGTTCTTC. It specifies CASSSGQYNEQFF.